This T cell receptor beta chain was documented in a study of vaccination and CD4 T cells after COVID-19. Study information: Four females and six males made up the convalescents, with two Hispanic.

Germline V gene data show CDR1 as DFQATT and CDR2 as SNEGSKA (reference sequence). This CDR3 contains 14 residues. Trimming took off 6 bases at V and 4 bases at J, with 18 bases between the two ends. Details on this clonotype: Its target is not known.

The treatment here: roughly 10-day PBMC culture with coronavirus spike peptide pools or control peptides (ViraFEST assay). The Oncomine TCR Beta short-read assay sequenced DNA from cultured CD4+ T cells. TCRdb called the PCR reads again in MiXCR, with one record for every CDR3 protein. The sample carries roughly 6,700 distinct CDR3 sequences, about 70% recorded once. The material sequenced was CD4+ T cells from blood, cultured in vitro. The chain joins TRBV20-1 to TRBJ1-1, with D perhaps matching TRBD1 (5 bases). This receptor was taken from a human donor who had recovered from COVID-19. CDR3 nucleotides: TGCAGTGCCTCTTCAGTTCATGGGGCCACTGAAGCTTTCTTT. Translation gives CSASSVHGATEAFF.